Shown below are 4 T cell receptor beta chains from a single sample sequenced in a study of response to subunit inactivated influenza vaccine. TCRdb itself ran the RT-PCR reads through MiXCR, one entry per CDR3 protein. The sample lists about 190,000 distinct CDR3 sequences; around 14% were seen once. The source was CD8+ T cells sorted from PBMCs, collected approximately 5 days after vaccination. The receptor set was obtained from a man aged 50 to 59 who received an inactivated influenza vaccine.

This sequence joins TRBV4-3 and TRBJ2-7, with 7 bases fitting TRBD2. Germline trimming cut 0 bases from V and 0 bases from J; bases unmatched to any gene: 14. This CDR3 contains 19 residues. Per germline, CDR1 LGHNA and CDR2 YSLEER. CDR3 bases: TGCGCCAGCAGCCAAGAGTACGGTGGGAGGGCCTTCATCTCCTACGAGCAGTACTTC. It translates to CASSQEYGGRAFISYEQYF.

This clonotype was counted at least ten times. The chain recombines TRBV20-1 with TRBJ2-7; D remains ambiguous. The V gene's germline CDR1 is DFQATT and CDR2 SNEGSKA (reference sequence). The CDR3 consists of 12 residues. Trimming took off 3 bases at V and 0 bases at J, with 6 bases between the two ends. The CDR3 region has the DNA TGCAGTGCTAGGGACCCCTCCTACGAGCAGTACTTC. Translation: CSARDPSYEQYF.

The sample holds a few counts of this clonotype. V usage is TRBV7-2 and J usage is TRBJ1-6; no firm D call. From germline, CDR1 is SGHTA and CDR2 FQGNSA. The CDR3 is 12 residues long. Deletions cut 3 bases from V and 9 bases from J, with 6 bases between. The CDR3 is CASSFSSSPLHF. CDR3 sequence (DNA): TGTGCCAGCAGCTTTTCAAGTTCACCCCTCCACTTT.

Remarks on this clonotype: A much larger clone differs from this one at a single base, so this may be a read error. The chain uses TRBV6-2 or TRBV6-3 and TRBJ2-5; D not certain. The V end lost 4 bases, the J end lost 5 bases, and 17 bases lay between the germline ends. Germline CDR1 MNHEY, CDR2 SVGEGT. This CDR3 has 15 residues. In DNA form, the CDR3 reads TGTGCCAGCAGTTCCCCTGACATCCCCGGGGAGACCCAGTACTTC. Translating it yields CASSSPDIPGETQYF.